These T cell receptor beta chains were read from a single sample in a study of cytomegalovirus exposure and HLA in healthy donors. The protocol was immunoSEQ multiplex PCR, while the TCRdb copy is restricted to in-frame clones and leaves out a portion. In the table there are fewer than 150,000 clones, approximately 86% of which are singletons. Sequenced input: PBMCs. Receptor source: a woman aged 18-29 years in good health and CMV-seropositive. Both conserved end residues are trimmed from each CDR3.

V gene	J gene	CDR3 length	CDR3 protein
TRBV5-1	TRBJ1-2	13	ASSLAAQNLGGYT
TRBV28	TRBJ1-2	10	ASSSRTGGYT
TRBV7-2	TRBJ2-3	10	ASSLSGDTQY
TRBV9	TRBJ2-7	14	ASSVVGGTGAYEQY
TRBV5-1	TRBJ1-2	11	ASKAGANYGYT
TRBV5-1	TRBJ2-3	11	ASQATGADTQY
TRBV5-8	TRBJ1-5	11	ASSVGGDQPQH
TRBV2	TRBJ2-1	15	ASSVASVGGLYNEQF
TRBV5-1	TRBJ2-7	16	ASSPGLGLAGGPYEQY
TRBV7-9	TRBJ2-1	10	ASSLKGNEQF
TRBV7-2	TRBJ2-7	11	ASSADRDYEQY